This T cell receptor (beta chain) was retrieved from a study of OX40 agonist ivuxolimab in advanced cancers. Autoimmune disease history or systemic immunosuppression barred patients. The study, taken as a whole, reports: In CD8+ T cells, expanded clones were on average more numerous than in CD4+. CD4+ and CD8+ blood T cells expanded clonally by week 6 at 0.1 to 3.0 mg/kg.

A word on this clone: The antigen is undetermined.

Generated by immunoSEQ multiplex PCR, the TCRdb table keeps only in-frame clones and is missing some. The data contain about 76,000 clones, 84% of them singletons. The sequence derives from an adult with an advanced solid tumor such as melanoma, head and neck, liver or kidney cancer. Source: CD4+ or CD8+ T cells sorted from blood, taken in a trial of the OX40 agonist ivuxolimab.

CDR3 loop: CASSPGPLSSYEQYF. CDR3 nucleotide sequence: TGCGCCAGCAGCCCGGGACCGTTGAGCTCCTACGAGCAGTACTTC. The rearrangement links TRBV4-1 to TRBJ2-7; D possibly uses TRBD1 or TRBD2 (5 bases each). V was cut by 4 bases and J by 0 bases, with 13 bases left in between. Germline CDR1 MGHRA, CDR2 YSYEKL. The CDR3 is 15 residues long.